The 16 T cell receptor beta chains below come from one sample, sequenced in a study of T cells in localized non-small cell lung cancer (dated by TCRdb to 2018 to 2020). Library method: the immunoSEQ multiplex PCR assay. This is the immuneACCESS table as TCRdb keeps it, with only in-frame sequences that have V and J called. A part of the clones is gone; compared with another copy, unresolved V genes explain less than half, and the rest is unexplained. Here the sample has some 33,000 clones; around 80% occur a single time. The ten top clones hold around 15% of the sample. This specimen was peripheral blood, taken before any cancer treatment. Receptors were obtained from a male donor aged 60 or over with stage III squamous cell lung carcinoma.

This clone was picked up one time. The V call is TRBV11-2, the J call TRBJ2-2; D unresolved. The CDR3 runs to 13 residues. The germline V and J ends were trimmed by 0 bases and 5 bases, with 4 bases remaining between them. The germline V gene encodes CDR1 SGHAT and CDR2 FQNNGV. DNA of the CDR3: TGTGCCAGCAGCTTAGATCGAACCGGGGAGCTGTTTTTT. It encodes CASSLDRTGELFF.

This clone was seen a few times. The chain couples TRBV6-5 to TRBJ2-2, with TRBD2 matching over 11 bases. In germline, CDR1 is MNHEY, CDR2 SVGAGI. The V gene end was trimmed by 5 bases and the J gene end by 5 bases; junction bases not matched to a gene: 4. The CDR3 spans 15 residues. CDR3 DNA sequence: TGTGCCAGCAGTGGACTAGCGGGCAGAACCGGGGAGCTGTTTTTT. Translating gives CASSGLAGRTGELFF.

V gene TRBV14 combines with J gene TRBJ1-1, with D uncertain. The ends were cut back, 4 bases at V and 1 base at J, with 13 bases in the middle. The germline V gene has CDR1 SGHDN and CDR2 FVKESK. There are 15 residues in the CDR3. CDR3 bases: TGTGCCAGCAGCCCCTTTTCGGTGCGGAACACTGAAGCTTTCTTT. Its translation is CASSPFSVRNTEAFF.

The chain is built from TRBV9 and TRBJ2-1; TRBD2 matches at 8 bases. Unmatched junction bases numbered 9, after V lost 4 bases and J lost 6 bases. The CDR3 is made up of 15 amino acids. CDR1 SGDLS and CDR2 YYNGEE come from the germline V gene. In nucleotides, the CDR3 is TGTGCCAGCAGCATATCGGAGAGCGGGGGCAATGAGCAGTTCTTC. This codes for CASSISESGGNEQFF.

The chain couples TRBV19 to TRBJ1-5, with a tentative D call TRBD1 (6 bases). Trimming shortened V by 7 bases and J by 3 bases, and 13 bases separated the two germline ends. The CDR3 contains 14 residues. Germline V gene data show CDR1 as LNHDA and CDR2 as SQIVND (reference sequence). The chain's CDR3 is CASTPGAFNQPQHF. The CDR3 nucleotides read TGTGCCAGTACCCCGGGGGCCTTCAATCAGCCCCAGCATTTT.

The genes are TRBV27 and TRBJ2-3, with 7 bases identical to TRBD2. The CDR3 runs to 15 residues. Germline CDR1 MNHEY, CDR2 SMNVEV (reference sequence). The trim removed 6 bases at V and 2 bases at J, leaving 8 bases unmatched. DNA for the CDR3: TGTGCCAGCAGGCCCCTGGGGGGGGTCACAGATACGCAGTATTTT. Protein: CASRPLGGVTDTQYF.

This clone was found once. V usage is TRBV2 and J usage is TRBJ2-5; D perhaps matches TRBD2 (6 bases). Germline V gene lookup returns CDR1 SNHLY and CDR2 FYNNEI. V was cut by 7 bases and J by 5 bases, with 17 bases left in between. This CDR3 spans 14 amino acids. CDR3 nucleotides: TGTGCCAGCACCTTGGAAACCGGGAGTGAGACCCAGTACTTC. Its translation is CASTLETGSETQYF. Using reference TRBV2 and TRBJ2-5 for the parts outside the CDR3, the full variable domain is EPEVTQTPSHQVTQMGQEVILRCVPISNHLYFYWYRQILGQKVEFLVSFYNNEISEKSEIFDDQFSVERPDGSNFTLKIRSTKLEDSAMYFCASTLETGSETQYFGPGTRLLVL.

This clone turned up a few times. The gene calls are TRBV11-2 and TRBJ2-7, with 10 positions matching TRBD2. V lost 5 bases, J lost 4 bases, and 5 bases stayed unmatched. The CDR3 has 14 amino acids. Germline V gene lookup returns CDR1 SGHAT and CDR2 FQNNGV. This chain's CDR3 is CASSPGTSEYEQYF. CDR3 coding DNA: TGTGCCAGCAGCCCCGGGACTAGCGAATACGAGCAGTACTTC.

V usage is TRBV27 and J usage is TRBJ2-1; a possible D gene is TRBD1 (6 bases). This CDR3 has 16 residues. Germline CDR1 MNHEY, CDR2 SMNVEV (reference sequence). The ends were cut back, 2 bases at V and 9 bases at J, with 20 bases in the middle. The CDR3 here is CASSLGARDQQGEQFF. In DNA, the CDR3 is TGTGCCAGCAGTTTAGGGGCTAGGGATCAACAGGGTGAGCAGTTCTTC.

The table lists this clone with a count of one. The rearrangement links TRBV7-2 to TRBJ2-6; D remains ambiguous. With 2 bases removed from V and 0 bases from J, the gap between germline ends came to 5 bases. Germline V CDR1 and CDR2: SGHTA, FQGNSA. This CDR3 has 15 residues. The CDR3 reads CASSLSTSGANVLTF. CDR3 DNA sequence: TGTGCCAGCAGCTTATCGACCTCTGGGGCCAACGTCCTGACTTTC. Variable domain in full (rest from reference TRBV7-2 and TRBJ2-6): GAGVSQSPSNKVTEKGKDVELRCDPISGHTALYWYRQSLGQGLEFLIYFQGNSAPDKSGLPSDRFSAERTGGSVSTLTIQRTQQEDSAVYLCASSLSTSGANVLTFGAGSRLTVL.

As DNA, the CDR3 is TGTGCCAGCAGTGACAAGGGGGTGGGCACAGATACGCAGTATTTT. This codes for CASSDKGVGTDTQYF. The chain links TRBV6-1 to TRBJ2-3, with a possible D match to TRBD1 (6 bases). Germline V CDR1 and CDR2: MNHNS, SASEGT. The CDR3 is made up of 15 amino acids. Trimming shortened V by 3 bases and J by 1 base, and 11 bases separated the two germline ends.

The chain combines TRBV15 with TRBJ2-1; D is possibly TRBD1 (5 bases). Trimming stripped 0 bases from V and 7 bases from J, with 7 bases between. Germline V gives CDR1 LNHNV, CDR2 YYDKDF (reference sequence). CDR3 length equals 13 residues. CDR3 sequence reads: CATSRDQGNEQFF. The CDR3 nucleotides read TGTGCCACCAGCAGAGACCAGGGTAATGAGCAGTTCTTC. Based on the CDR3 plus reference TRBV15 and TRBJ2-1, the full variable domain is DAMVIQNPRYQVTQFGKPVTLSCSQTLNHNVMYWYQQKSSQAPKLLFHYYDKDFNNEADTPDNFQSRRPNTSFCFLDIRSPGLGDTAMYLCATSRDQGNEQFFGPGTRLTVL.

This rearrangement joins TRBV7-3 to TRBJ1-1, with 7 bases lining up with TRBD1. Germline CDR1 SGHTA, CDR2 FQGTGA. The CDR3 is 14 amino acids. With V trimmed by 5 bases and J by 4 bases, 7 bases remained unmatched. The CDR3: CASSRQGDVTEAFF. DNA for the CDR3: TGTGCCAGCAGCCGGCAGGGGGATGTCACTGAAGCTTTCTTT. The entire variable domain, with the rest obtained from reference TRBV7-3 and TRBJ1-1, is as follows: GAGVSQTPSNKVTEKGKYVELRCDPISGHTALYWYRQSLGQGPEFLIYFQGTGAADDSGLPNDRFFAVRPEGSVSTLKIQRTERGDSAVYLCASSRQGDVTEAFFGQGTRLTVV.

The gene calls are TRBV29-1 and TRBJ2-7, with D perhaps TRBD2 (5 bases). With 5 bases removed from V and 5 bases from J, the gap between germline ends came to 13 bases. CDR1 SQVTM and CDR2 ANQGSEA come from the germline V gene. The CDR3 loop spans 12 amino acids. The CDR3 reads CSVTSGFNEQYF. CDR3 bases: TGCAGCGTTACCTCGGGGTTCAACGAGCAGTACTTC.

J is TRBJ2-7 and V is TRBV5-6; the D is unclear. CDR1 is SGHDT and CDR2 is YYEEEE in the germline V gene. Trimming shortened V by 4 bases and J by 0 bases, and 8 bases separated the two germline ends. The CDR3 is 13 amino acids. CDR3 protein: CASSVSSSYEQYF. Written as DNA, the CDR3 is TGTGCCAGCAGCGTGTCGAGCTCCTACGAGCAGTACTTC. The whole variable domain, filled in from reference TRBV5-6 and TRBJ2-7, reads DAGVTQSPTHLIKTRGQQVTLRCSPKSGHDTVSWYQQALGQGPQFIFQYYEEEERQRGNFPDRFSGHQFPNYSSELNVNALLLGDSALYLCASSVSSSYEQYFGPGTRLTVT.

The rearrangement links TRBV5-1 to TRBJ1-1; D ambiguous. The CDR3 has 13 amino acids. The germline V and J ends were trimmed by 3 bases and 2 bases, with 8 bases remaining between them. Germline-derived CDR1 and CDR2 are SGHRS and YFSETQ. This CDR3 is CASSSSTNTEAFF. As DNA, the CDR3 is TGCGCCAGCAGCTCCTCGACCAACACTGAAGCTTTCTTT.